Listed below are T cell receptor beta chains from one sample, sequenced in a study of OX40 agonist ivuxolimab in advanced cancers. TCRdb's table, derived via immunoSEQ multiplex PCR, lists solely in-frame clones and lacks some. The table has around 70,000 clones, 70% to 85% seen once. The starting material was CD4+ or CD8+ T cells sorted from blood, obtained in a trial of the OX40 agonist ivuxolimab. The source of these receptors is an adult with an advanced solid tumor such as melanoma, head and neck, liver or kidney cancer. CDR3s include the opening cysteine and the closing phenylalanine or tryptophan. The D gene is left open where the match is weak. Clone size appears in some rows only: once, few, many, or a class for an expanded clone.

clone_size	v_call	j_call	d_call	cdr3_aa	cdr3_nt
once	TRBV6-4	TRBJ2-3	TRBD2	CASSDSGGASTDTQYF	TGTGCCAGCAGTGACTCCGGGGGGGCTAGCACAGATACGCAGTATTTT
-	TRBV11-3	TRBJ2-5	TRBD1	CASSQGGQGDQETQYF	TGTGCCAGCAGCCAAGGGGGACAGGGGGACCAAGAGACCCAGTACTTC
-	TRBV7-6	TRBJ1-2	-	CASSLGGGYGYTF	TGTGCCAGCAGCTTAGGGGGAGGGTATGGCTACACCTTC
-	TRBV29-1	TRBJ2-4	-	CSVAGSAKNIQYF	TGCAGCGTTGCAGGGTCCGCCAAAAACATTCAGTACTTC
-	TRBV4-1	TRBJ1-1	-	CASSHPAMNTEAFF	TGCGCCAGCAGCCACCCGGCTATGAACACTGAAGCTTTCTTT
-	TRBV13	TRBJ1-1	-	CASSLWNTEAFF	TGTGCCAGCAGCTTGTGGAACACTGAAGCTTTCTTT
-	TRBV4-1	TRBJ1-1	-	CASSQVPQGNTEAFF	TGCGCCAGCAGCCAAGTCCCACAGGGAAACACTGAAGCTTTCTTT
-	TRBV10-3	TRBJ2-6	-	CAIAGDIMESGANVLTF	TGTGCCATCGCCGGGGACATCATGGAATCTGGGGCCAACGTCCTGACTTTC
-	TRBV27	TRBJ1-4	-	CASSLSRWSQNEKLFF	TGTGCCAGCAGTTTAAGTCGTTGGTCCCAAAATGAAAAACTGTTTTTT
-	TRBV5-4	TRBJ2-7	TRBD2	CASSLAGAISYEQYF	TGTGCCAGCAGCTTAGCGGGGGCCATCTCCTACGAGCAGTACTTC
-	TRBV12-5	TRBJ2-3	TRBD1	CASGSRTGGPTDTQYF	TGTGCTAGTGGTTCCCGGACAGGGGGCCCCACAGATACGCAGTATTTT
-	TRBV7-2	TRBJ2-1	-	CASSSHRVTASSYNEQFF	TGTGCCAGCAGCTCCCATCGGGTTACTGCGAGCTCCTACAATGAGCAGTTCTTC
few	TRBV5-5	TRBJ1-6	-	CASVLGQTNSPLHF	TGTGCCAGCGTACTCGGACAGACTAATTCACCCCTCCACTTT
-	TRBV19	TRBJ2-5	-	CASSTTSTGETQYF	TGTGCCAGTAGTACCACTAGCACGGGGGAGACCCAGTACTTC
-	TRBV6-6	TRBJ1-1	-	CASRIASGTEAFF	TGTGCCAGCCGTATTGCGTCGGGCACTGAAGCTTTCTTT
-	TRBV9	TRBJ1-2	TRBD1	CASSVLDRGFGYTF	TGTGCCAGCAGCGTATTAGACAGGGGGTTTGGCTACACCTTC
-	TRBV19	TRBJ1-2	-	CASSMQGGGNYGYTF	TGTGCCAGTAGTATGCAGGGAGGGGGGAACTATGGCTACACCTTC
once	TRBV19	TRBJ1-5	-	CASSRGGGGQPQHF	TGTGCCAGTAGTCGAGGGGGAGGAGGTCAGCCCCAGCATTTT
-	TRBV5-1	TRBJ2-7	TRBD1	CASSTGQGTEAYEQYF	TGCGCCAGCAGTACGGGACAGGGAACGGAAGCCTACGAGCAGTACTTC
-	TRBV7-6	TRBJ1-5	-	CASRGMVYSNQPQHF	TGTGCCAGCAGGGGAATGGTCTATAGCAATCAGCCCCAGCATTTT
-	TRBV11-3	TRBJ2-5	-	CASSLSVKETQYF	TGTGCCAGCAGCTTATCTGTTAAAGAGACCCAGTACTTC
-	TRBV18	TRBJ2-1	-	CASSPNDPSLVDEQFF	TGTGCCAGCTCACCAAATGATCCCAGTCTAGTAGATGAGCAGTTCTTC
-	TRBV4-3	TRBJ2-7	-	CASSQDTRDLGHEQYF	TGCGCCAGCAGCCAGGACACACGGGATCTCGGCCACGAGCAGTACTTC
-	TRBV27	TRBJ2-7	-	CASTPGNRDGNYEQYF	TGTGCCAGCACCCCCGGCAACAGGGATGGGAACTACGAGCAGTACTTC
-	TRBV5-1	TRBJ2-7	-	CASSLGAGSSYEQYF	TGCGCCAGCAGTTTAGGCGCGGGGTCCTCCTACGAGCAGTACTTC
few	TRBV2	TRBJ1-1	-	CASKRTLTEAFF	TGTGCCAGCAAACGAACGCTTACTGAAGCTTTCTTT
-	TRBV5-8	TRBJ1-4	-	CASSPTPRTLGFVELFF	TGTGCCAGCAGCCCAACCCCAAGGACACTCGGGTTCGTGGAACTGTTTTTT
-	TRBV10-3	TRBJ2-7	-	CAISGRVGNEQYF	TGTGCCATCAGTGGTCGGGTCGGGAACGAGCAGTACTTC
-	TRBV4-2	TRBJ1-2	-	CASSQDPSGAGRSYTF	TGTGCCAGCAGCCAAGACCCCTCGGGGGCAGGGCGTAGCTACACCTTC
-	TRBV20-1	TRBJ2-4	-	CSARSLNIQYF	TGCAGTGCTAGATCCCTTAACATTCAGTACTTC
-	TRBV7-2	TRBJ1-6	-	CASSLRGQGSSPLHF	TGTGCCAGCAGCTTACGAGGGCAGGGCAGTTCACCCCTCCACTTT
-	TRBV18	TRBJ2-7	TRBD2	CASSRAGGFAYEQYF	TGTGCCAGCTCGAGGGCGGGGGGTTTCGCTTACGAGCAGTACTTC
-	TRBV2	TRBJ2-7	TRBD2	CASGVWGGYEQYF	TGTGCCAGCGGCGTTTGGGGGGGCTACGAGCAGTACTTC
-	TRBV7-2	TRBJ2-2	-	CASSLYPGELFF	TGTGCCAGCAGCTTATATCCCGGGGAGCTGTTTTTT
-	TRBV19	TRBJ1-1	TRBD1	CASSNSGTGIEAFF	TGTGCCAGTAGTAACTCCGGGACAGGCATTGAAGCTTTCTTT
-	TRBV11-3	TRBJ2-2	TRBD1	CASSRTGTNTGELFF	TGTGCCAGCAGCCGGACAGGAACGAACACCGGGGAGCTGTTTTTT
-	TRBV7-9	TRBJ2-3	TRBD1	CASSLLRQGIGIDTQYF	TGTGCCAGCAGCTTACTCCGACAGGGAATCGGGATAGATACGCAGTATTTT
-	TRBV29-1	TRBJ1-4	-	CSVEDWGQLFF	TGCAGCGTTGAAGATTGGGGACAACTGTTTTTT
-	TRBV10-3	TRBJ2-7	-	CAISSPGLPYEQYF	TGTGCCATCAGTTCACCGGGACTCCCCTACGAGCAGTACTTC
few	TRBV4-2	TRBJ2-7	TRBD2	CASSQAGGGEQYF	TGTGCCAGCAGCCAAGCGGGAGGGGGCGAGCAGTACTTC
-	TRBV27	TRBJ2-1	TRBD2	CASSRPLAAKRDEQFF	TGTGCCAGCAGTAGGCCACTAGCGGCGAAACGGGATGAGCAGTTCTTC
-	TRBV9	TRBJ1-4	-	CASSVAGATNEKLFF	TGTGCCAGCAGCGTAGCGGGGGCAACTAATGAAAAACTGTTTTTT
-	TRBV7-2	TRBJ1-6	-	CASSVLANSPLHF	TGTGCCAGCAGCGTTTTGGCGAATTCACCCCTCCACTTT
-	TRBV27	TRBJ2-4	TRBD1	CASSRQGVAKNIQYF	TGTGCCAGCAGCCGACAGGGGGTGGCCAAAAACATTCAGTACTTC
-	TRBV10-3	TRBJ2-3	-	CAISLQESTDTQYF	TGTGCCATCAGTCTACAGGAAAGCACAGATACGCAGTATTTT
-	TRBV6-5	TRBJ2-1	-	CASSSPGFAYNEQFF	TGTGCCAGCAGCTCCCCAGGATTCGCCTACAATGAGCAGTTCTTC
-	TRBV29-1	TRBJ1-4	TRBD1	CSVRTGGREKLFF	TGCAGCGTCCGGACAGGGGGCAGGGAAAAACTGTTTTTT
-	TRBV4-1	TRBJ2-7	-	CASSQTGGAGSYEQYF	TGCGCCAGCAGCCAGACGGGCGGGGCAGGGTCCTACGAGCAGTACTTC
few	TRBV20-1	TRBJ1-1	TRBD1	CSARGQEAFF	TGCAGTGCCAGGGGACAGGAAGCTTTCTTT
-	TRBV9	TRBJ1-4	-	CASSPGAGNEKLFF	TGTGCCAGCAGCCCAGGGGCGGGTAATGAAAAACTGTTTTTT
few	TRBV7-2	TRBJ1-2	-	CASSLVLGSYGYTF	TGTGCCAGCAGCTTAGTCCTGGGGAGCTATGGCTACACCTTC
-	TRBV7-9	TRBJ2-3	TRBD1	CASSLAQQGYADTQYF	TGTGCCAGCAGCTTAGCGCAACAGGGGTACGCAGATACGCAGTATTTT
-	TRBV5-1	TRBJ2-7	TRBD2	CASSLQRGGFVYEQYF	TGCGCCAGCAGCTTGCAGCGCGGGGGGTTCGTCTACGAGCAGTACTTC
-	TRBV4-1	TRBJ1-4	-	CASSQGTARDEKLFF	TGCGCCAGCAGCCAAGGGACAGCTCGGGATGAAAAACTGTTTTTT